The TCR beta chain under discussion was sequenced for a study of T-cell memory formation after mild COVID-19. Findings of the study overall: Memory cells collected pre-infection included some clones that later responded, suggesting cross-reactive memory joined. Mostly located in CM and EM were contracting CD4+ clones, with contracting CD8+ clones located in EMRA. Clones contracting over day 15 to 85 were CD4/CD8 balanced, with later expanders leaning CD4+.

Each CDR3 protein is one row after TCRdb ran MiXCR on the 5' RACE reads. The sample lists some 120,000 distinct CDR3 sequences; about a sixth were seen once. This clonotype was seen a few times. Its target is not known. With 5 bases removed from V and 2 bases from J, the gap between germline ends came to 12 bases. Germline values: CDR1 MGHRA, CDR2 YSYEKL. The CDR3 loop spans 14 amino acids. The V call is TRBV4-1, the J call TRBJ2-5; D might be TRBD2 (6 bases). Specimen: PBMCs or a T cell subset sorted from them (not recorded which). The TCR was taken from an adult woman who had mild COVID-19 (a few samples of this study predate the infection). Cell type and time point are not known. CDR3 in amino acids: CASSSLLAQETQYF. The CDR3 DNA follows: TGCGCCAGCAGCTCGCTACTAGCACAAGAGACCCAGTACTTC.